This TCR beta chain was recorded in a study of blood T cell repertoires in COVID-19. Per the authors' pipeline: Researchers report that nucleated cell counts were estimated from reference gene primer amplification. Some clones are missing from TCRdb's copy, which holds only in-frame ones; the method was immunoSEQ multiplex PCR. V and J calls plus clone size are reproduced from that table; the DNA served to infer D and trimming. The sample consists of about 160,000 clones, roughly 90% of them appearing once. Between the trimmed V and J ends, which lost 0 bases and 1 base, there was a span of 13 bases. The CDR3 runs to 16 residues. The germline V gene has CDR1 SGHRS and CDR2 YFSETQ.

This clonotype was sampled from a man between 60 and 70 years old with acute or convalescent COVID-19. Sequencing was carried out using peripheral blood. J is TRBJ1-1 and V is TRBV5-1; D is uncertain. CDR3 sequence reads: CASSLAAGRSNTEAFF. The DNA of the CDR3 is TGCGCCAGCAGCTTGGCGGCGGGAAGATCGAACACTGAAGCTTTCTTT. Full variable domain (remainder filled in from reference TRBV5-1 and TRBJ1-1): KAGVTQTPRYLIKTRGQQVTLSCSPISGHRSVSWYQQTPGQGLQFLFEYFSETQRNKGNFPGRFSGRQFSNSRSEMNVSTLELGDSALYLCASSLAAGRSNTEAFFGQGTRLTVV.